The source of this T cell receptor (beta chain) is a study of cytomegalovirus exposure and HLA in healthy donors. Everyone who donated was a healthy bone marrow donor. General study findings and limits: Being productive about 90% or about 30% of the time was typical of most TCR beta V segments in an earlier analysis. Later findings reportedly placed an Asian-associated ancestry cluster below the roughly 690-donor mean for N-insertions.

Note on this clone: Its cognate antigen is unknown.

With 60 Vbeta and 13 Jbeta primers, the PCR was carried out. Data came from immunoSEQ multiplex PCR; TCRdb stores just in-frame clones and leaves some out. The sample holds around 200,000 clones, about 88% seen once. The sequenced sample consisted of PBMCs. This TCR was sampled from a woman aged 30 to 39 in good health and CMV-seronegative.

CDR3 sequence: CASSPTLLAANTGELFF. In DNA form, the CDR3 reads TGTGCCAGCAGCCCAACACTACTAGCTGCGAACACCGGGGAGCTGTTTTTT. The chain joins TRBV28 to TRBJ2-2, with D perhaps matching TRBD2 (6 bases). Trimming stripped 6 bases from V and 0 bases from J, with 17 bases between. Germline assignment: CDR1 MDHEN and CDR2 SYDVKM. This CDR3 is 17 amino acids long.